This entry is about one TCR beta chain. What it binds is not known. The table came from immunoSEQ multiplex PCR; TCRdb's copy has only in-frame clones and leaves some out. The sample yields 75,000 to 100,000 clones, approximately 90% seen once. Trimming removed 5 bases from V and 2 bases from J; junction bases left unmatched: 9. This CDR3 region has 15 residues. Germline assignment: CDR1 MNHNY and CDR2 SVGAGI (reference sequence). Time point of the sample: baseline, week 1 (first vaccination visit). Treatment meaning: pre-vaccination baseline after standard-of-care therapy. Astrocytomas found in donors were new, WHO grade 3 or 4, IDH1-mutant and ATRX-lost. This sample was taken from a study of a mutant IDH1 vaccine in newly diagnosed glioma. About the research overall: Averaging roughly 40 years of age, treated patients were around 60% male and about 38% female. Whole-study results and caveats: Among all patients, vaccine-induced immune responses occurred in 93.3%. Changes to the top peripheral T cell clonotypes appeared unrelated to pseudoprogression.

The sequence came from a woman between 45 and 60 years old with glioma. Material: PBMCs, obtained from a glioma patient treated with radiotherapy, temozolomide or both. V gene TRBV6-6 combines with J gene TRBJ2-7, with 7 bases aligning to TRBD1. The chain's CDR3 is CASSDPQGSAYEQYF. DNA of the CDR3: TGTGCCAGCAGTGACCCACAGGGGTCGGCCTACGAGCAGTACTTC.